The 14 T cell receptor beta chains presented below share a single source sample, sequenced in a study of post-analysis software for immune sequencing data. What these receptors recognize is not known. The library was made from cDNA and included unique molecular identifiers. TCRdb redid the calling of the PCR reads with MiXCR, one entry per CDR3 protein. The data hold roughly 870,000 distinct CDR3 sequences, with 53% observed a single time. Study-wide results and caveats: Patients carried several TRBV segments more frequently than controls did, and TRBV5-6, TRBV5-1 and TRBV20-1 were among them.

The sequencing sample was made of blood. The receptors come from a girl under 18 with multiple sclerosis.

CDR3 in amino acids: CASSYSGTGSYAYEQYF. The CDR3 DNA reads as TGTGCCAGCAGTTACTCCGGGACAGGGTCTTACGCCTACGAGCAGTACTTC. V is TRBV6-5 and J is TRBJ2-7, with 9 bases matching TRBD1. The J segment lost 2 bases and the V segment lost 0 bases, leaving 8 bases of the junction unmatched. CDR3 length: 17 amino acids. Per the germline V gene, CDR1 is MNHEY and CDR2 is SVGAGI.

This rearrangement joins TRBV5-1 to TRBJ2-1; 10 bases match TRBD2. The length of the CDR3 is 21 residues. J was trimmed by 0 bases and V by 0 bases; bases with no gene match: 15. CDR1 and CDR2 (germline): SGHRS, YFSETQ. This chain's CDR3 is CASSLAGGLARESFSYNEQFF. The DNA of the CDR3 is TGCGCCAGCAGCTTGGCAGGGGGACTAGCGAGAGAAAGTTTCTCCTACAATGAGCAGTTCTTC.

This clonotype turned up a few times. The chain has TRBV6-1 and TRBJ2-1; perhaps D is TRBD1 or TRBD2 (5 bases each). The CDR3 spans 12 residues. Trimming removed 6 bases at V and 4 bases at J, with 7 bases between. Germline loops: CDR1 MNHNS, CDR2 SASEGT. The CDR3 is CASRRGYNEQFF. In nucleotides, the CDR3 is TGTGCCAGCAGGAGGGGATACAATGAGCAGTTCTTC.

This clonotype was counted only a few times. This sequence joins TRBV28 and TRBJ2-6; D is unresolved. The V gene's germline CDR1 is MDHEN and CDR2 SYDVKM. This CDR3 contains 13 residues. V lost 11 bases and J lost 4, with 12 bases in between. The CDR3 here is CAGSLRGANVLTF. The CDR3, as DNA: TGTGCCGGATCACTGCGAGGGGCCAACGTCCTGACTTTC.

V gene TRBV3-1 combines with J gene TRBJ1-6; D is unresolved. This CDR3 has 14 amino acids. The V and J ends lost 4 bases and 7 bases respectively, with 11 bases between them. Germline V gene sequence: CDR1 LGHDT, CDR2 YNNKEL (reference sequence). CDR3 sequence (DNA): TGTGCCAGCAGCCGCGGACCTGGGAATTCACCCCTCCACTTT. Translated, it gives CASSRGPGNSPLHF. The whole variable domain, filled in from reference TRBV3-1 and TRBJ1-6, reads DTAVSQTPKYLVTQMGNDKSIKCEQNLGHDTMYWYKQDSKKFLKIMFSYNNKELIINETVPNRFSPKSPDKAHLNLHINSLELGDSAVYFCASSRGPGNSPLHFGNGTRLTVT.

The chain employs TRBV15 and TRBJ1-2; 9 nucleotides align to TRBD1. The CDR3 consists of 15 residues. Germline V gene sequence: CDR1 LNHNV, CDR2 YYDKDF (reference sequence). V lost 1 base to trimming and J lost 6 bases; unmatched junction nucleotides: 6. The CDR3: CATSRVPTGGDGYTF. DNA of the CDR3: TGTGCCACCAGCAGAGTCCCTACAGGGGGCGATGGCTACACCTTC.

The chain recombines TRBV11-2 with TRBJ2-1; 8 bases are a match to TRBD2. This CDR3 is built from 15 residues. The ends lost 5 bases at V and 7 bases at J; junction bases unmatched: 10. The germline CDR1 and CDR2 sequences are SGHAT and FQNNGV. This CDR3 reads CASSPHAGGGNEQFF. CDR3 in DNA: TGTGCCAGCAGCCCGCACGCCGGGGGGGGGAATGAGCAGTTCTTC. The full variable domain, completed using reference TRBV11-2 and TRBJ2-1, is EAGVAQSPRYKIIEKRQSVAFWCNPISGHATLYWYQQILGQGPKLLIQFQNNGVVDDSQLPKDRFSAERLKGVDSTLKIQPAKLEDSAVYLCASSPHAGGGNEQFFGPGTRLTVL.

The table lists this clonotype with a few counts. The chain employs TRBV13 and TRBJ2-1, with D uncertain. Trimming removed 1 base from V and 8 bases from J, with 6 bases in between. CDR3 size: 12 residues. Per germline, CDR1 PRHDT and CDR2 FYEKMQ (reference sequence). DNA of the CDR3: TGTGCCAGCAGCTTAGCTCCCGATGAGCAGTTCTTC. Amino acid sequence: CASSLAPDEQFF.

The V and J genes are TRBV20-1 and TRBJ2-1; 8 bases fit TRBD2. The V and J ends lost 6 bases and 2 bases, in that order; junction bases with no gene match: 9. Germline CDR1 is DFQATT and CDR2 is SNEGSKA (reference sequence). This CDR3 has 15 amino acids. CDR3 bases: TGCAGTGCCACTAGCGGAGTAAAGCCCTACAATGAGCAGTTCTTC. It translates to CSATSGVKPYNEQFF.

In this sample, this clonotype turned up a few times. V usage is TRBV12-3 or TRBV12-4 and J usage is TRBJ2-3; D is perhaps TRBD2 (5 bases). V was cut by 6 bases and J by 2 bases, with 15 bases left in between. The CDR3 contains 15 residues. CDR3 region: CASSPLAGYTDTQYF. The CDR3 coding sequence is TGTGCCAGCAGCCCGTTGGCGGGCTACACAGATACGCAGTATTTT.

The chain employs TRBV10-3 and TRBJ2-3, with TRBD1 matching over 7 bases. J was trimmed by 3 bases and V by 5 bases; bases with no gene match: 8. CDR1 and CDR2 (germline): ENHRY, SYGVKD. The CDR3 runs 15 residues. DNA for the CDR3: TGTGCCATCAGTTTAAACCCGACAGGGACAGATACGCAGTATTTT. Translating gives CAISLNPTGTDTQYF.

The chain uses TRBV5-6 and TRBJ2-3; D gene ambiguous. Deletions cut 1 base from V and 0 bases from J, with 21 bases between. From germline, CDR1 is SGHDT and CDR2 YYEEEE. The CDR3 spans 19 residues. The DNA of the CDR3 is TGTGCCAGCAGCTTGTGGATAGATCCCCTACTTTCTAGCACAGATACGCAGTATTTT. Its protein product is CASSLWIDPLLSSTDTQYF.

The V gene is TRBV3-1, the J gene TRBJ1-2, with TRBD1 identical over 8 bases. Germline assignment: CDR1 LGHDT and CDR2 YNNKEL (reference sequence). This CDR3 region has 14 residues. The V gene end was trimmed by 2 bases and the J gene end by 6 bases; junction bases not matched to a gene: 5. This chain's CDR3 is CASSQTDRGDGYTF. CDR3 coding DNA: TGTGCCAGCAGCCAAACCGACAGGGGAGATGGCTACACCTTC.

The chain links TRBV6-5 to TRBJ2-5; the match to TRBD2 covers 9 bases. CDR1 is MNHEY and CDR2 is SVGAGI in the germline V gene. Germline trimming cut 0 bases from V and 5 bases from J; bases unmatched to any gene: 4. This CDR3 comprises 15 residues. The chain's CDR3 is CASSYSAGGWETQYF. In DNA, the CDR3 is TGTGCCAGCAGTTACTCAGCGGGAGGATGGGAGACCCAGTACTTC.